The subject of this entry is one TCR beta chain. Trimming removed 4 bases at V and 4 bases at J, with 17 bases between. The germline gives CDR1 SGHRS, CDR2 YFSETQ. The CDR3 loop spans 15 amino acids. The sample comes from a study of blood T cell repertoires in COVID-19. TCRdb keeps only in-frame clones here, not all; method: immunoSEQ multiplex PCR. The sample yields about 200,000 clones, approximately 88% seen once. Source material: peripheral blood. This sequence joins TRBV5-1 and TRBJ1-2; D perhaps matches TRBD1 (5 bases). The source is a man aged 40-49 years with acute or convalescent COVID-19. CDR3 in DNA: TGCGCCAGCAGCCAGGGACTGGCCTCGGGCTATGGCTACACCTTC. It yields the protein CASSQGLASGYGYTF. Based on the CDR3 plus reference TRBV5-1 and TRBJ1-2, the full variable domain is KAGVTQTPRYLIKTRGQQVTLSCSPISGHRSVSWYQQTPGQGLQFLFEYFSETQRNKGNFPGRFSGRQFSNSRSEMNVSTLELGDSALYLCASSQGLASGYGYTFGSGTRLTVV.